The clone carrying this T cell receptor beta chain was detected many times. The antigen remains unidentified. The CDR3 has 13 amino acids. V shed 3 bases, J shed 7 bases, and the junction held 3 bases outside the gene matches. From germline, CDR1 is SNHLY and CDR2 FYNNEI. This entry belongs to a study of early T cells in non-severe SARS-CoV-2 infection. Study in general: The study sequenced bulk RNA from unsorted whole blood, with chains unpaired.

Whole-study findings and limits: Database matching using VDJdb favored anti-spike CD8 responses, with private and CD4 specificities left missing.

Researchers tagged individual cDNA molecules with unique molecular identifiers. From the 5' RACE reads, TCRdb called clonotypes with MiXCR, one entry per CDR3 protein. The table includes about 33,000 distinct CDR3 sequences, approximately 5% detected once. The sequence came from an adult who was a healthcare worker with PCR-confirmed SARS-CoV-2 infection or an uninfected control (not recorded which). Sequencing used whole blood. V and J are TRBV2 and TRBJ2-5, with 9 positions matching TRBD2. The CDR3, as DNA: TGTGCCAGCAGTGATAGCGGGGGTGGGACCCAGTACTTC. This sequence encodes CASSDSGGGTQYF. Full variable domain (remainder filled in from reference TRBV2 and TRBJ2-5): EPEVTQTPSHQVTQMGQEVILRCVPISNHLYFYWYRQILGQKVEFLVSFYNNEISEKSEIFDDQFSVERPDGSNFTLKIRSTKLEDSAMYFCASSDSGGGTQYFGPGTRLLVL.